Detailed here is one T cell receptor (beta chain). Its antigen remains unknown. This entry comes from a study of T cell responses to AZD1222 COVID-19 vaccine. At the level of the study: It was second doses at about 4 or about 12 weeks that were pooled. Study-level findings and limits: Baseline antibody screening turned up just six seropositive AZD1222 recipients.

Germline-derived CDR1 and CDR2 are LNHDA and SQIVND (reference sequence). V lost 3 bases, J lost 4 bases, and 12 bases lay in between. The CDR3 consists of 14 residues. The assay was immunoSEQ multiplex PCR, and TCRdb's table has in-frame clones only and misses some. The sample shows tens of thousands of clones, more than 75% of them seen only once. The source was peripheral blood, collected on day 0 of AZD1222 vaccination. The sequence was obtained from an adult in good health. The chain employs TRBV19 and TRBJ1-2; TRBD1 might be the D (5 bases). The CDR3 loop is CASSIPRATYGYTF. The CDR3 nucleotides read TGTGCCAGTAGTATTCCCAGGGCCACCTATGGCTACACCTTC.